Below are 17 T cell receptor beta chains sequenced from a single sample in a study of shared clonotypes between healthy human individuals. The naive CD8 fraction comprised CD45RO-negative cells positively selected for CCR7 and excluded terminally differentiated effector memory CD45RA+ cells. The assay was immunoSEQ multiplex PCR, and TCRdb's table has in-frame clones only and misses some. This repertoire shows some 2,100,000 clones, approximately 94% found once; its top ten account for over 1.5%. The sequenced sample consisted of naive CD8+ T cells from PBMCs. The receptors were gathered from a man between 18 and 35 years old in good health. Some clones in this sample may be carry-over from other donors' samples.

V usage is TRBV6-1 and J usage is TRBJ1-4; 7 positions match TRBD1. Germline lookup yields CDR1 MNHNS and CDR2 SASEGT. Trimming removed 5 bases from V and 1 base from J; junction bases left unmatched: 4. The CDR3 is made up of 15 amino acids. CDR3 nucleotide sequence: TGTGCCAGCAGTCCTTGGGACAGAACTAATGAAAAACTGTTTTTT. Its protein product is CASSPWDRTNEKLFF.

The chain carries TRBV10-2 and TRBJ1-5, with D maybe TRBD1 (5 bases). Germline CDR1 is WSHSY and CDR2 is SAAADI. Trimming stripped 4 bases from V and 6 bases from J, with 7 bases between. The CDR3 extends over 12 amino acids. The chain's CDR3 is CASSGGSQPQHF. Here the CDR3 DNA reads TGCGCCAGCAGTGGGGGGAGTCAGCCCCAGCATTTT.

This clone has only a few counts. CDR3 amino acids: CASRARQGADGYTF. The CDR3 DNA sequence: TGTGCCAGCAGGGCCCGACAGGGGGCTGATGGCTACACCTTC. The chain uses TRBV27 and TRBJ1-2; 10 bases are shared with TRBD1. CDR3 length equals 14 residues. The V gene's germline CDR1 is MNHEY and CDR2 SMNVEV (reference sequence). V was clipped by 6 bases and J by 6 bases; unmatched bases: 7.

The chain has TRBV7-8 and TRBJ2-5; D is perhaps TRBD2 (5 bases). CDR1 and CDR2 from the germline V gene are SGHVS and FQNEAQ. V was clipped by 2 bases and J by 1 base, with 20 bases between them. The CDR3 has 18 amino acids. CDR3 in DNA: TGTGCCAGCAGCTTACCTCGGACCTCTCAGCGGCTCCAAGAGACCCAGTACTTC. Protein sequence: CASSLPRTSQRLQETQYF.

This chain uses TRBV7-6 with TRBJ2-7, with TRBD1 as a possible D gene (6 bases). The CDR3 is made up of 14 amino acids. V was shortened by 5 bases and J by 0 bases, with 11 bases between the two germline ends. Germline V lookup: CDR1 SGHVS, CDR2 FNYEAQ. CDR3 coding DNA: TGTGCCAGCAGCCCGGGCAGGGGCTCCTACGAGCAGTACTTC. Translation gives CASSPGRGSYEQYF.

This clone was counted only a few times. The chain uses TRBV28 and TRBJ1-5; the D gene is possibly TRBD1 (6 bases). Trimming stripped 4 bases from V and 3 bases from J, with 10 bases between. There are 14 residues in the CDR3. Germline V gives CDR1 MDHEN, CDR2 SYDVKM. CDR3 sequence reads: CASSWDNVNQPQHF. CDR3 coding DNA: TGTGCCAGCAGTTGGGACAACGTCAATCAGCCCCAGCATTTT.

The V and J genes are TRBV28 and TRBJ2-7; no clear D. CDR3 length: 14 residues. With 3 bases removed from V and 0 bases from J, the gap between germline ends came to 9 bases. CDR1 is MDHEN, CDR2 SYDVKM, per germline. The CDR3, as DNA: TGTGCCAGCAGTTTTGTGGGGAACTCCTACGAGCAGTACTTC. Its translation is CASSFVGNSYEQYF.

The chain joins TRBV6-5 to TRBJ1-5; a possible D gene is TRBD1 (5 bases). The CDR3 has 15 amino acids. Trimming removed 0 bases from V and 1 base from J, with 7 bases in between. Germline CDR1 MNHEY, CDR2 SVGAGI. CDR3 region: CASSYSQGSNQPQHF. The CDR3 DNA is TGTGCCAGCAGTTACTCGCAGGGAAGCAATCAGCCCCAGCATTTT.

Concerning this clone itself: This sample also contains other DNA sequences that code for the same CDR3. This chain connects TRBV5-1 to TRBJ2-7; no definite D call. The germline V gene encodes CDR1 SGHRS and CDR2 YFSETQ. The V end was cut by 0 bases, the J end by 2 bases, with 6 bases between. The CDR3 has 13 amino acids. As DNA, the CDR3 is TGCGCCAGCAGCTTGGACGGCACCTACGAGCAGTACTTC. Translated: CASSLDGTYEQYF.

The V and J genes are TRBV7-2 and TRBJ1-4; possible D gene TRBD1, 6 bases. The CDR3 spans 19 residues. In germline, CDR1 is SGHTA, CDR2 FQGNSA. Trimming left V 2 bases short and J 0 bases short, with 19 bases between. CDR3 residues: CASSLLYSGAPPTNEKLFF. The CDR3 DNA reads as TGTGCCAGCAGCTTATTATATTCGGGGGCCCCCCCAACTAATGAAAAACTGTTTTTT.

The gene calls are TRBV9 and TRBJ2-1; TRBD2 matches at 7 bases. The V and J ends lost 4 bases and 11 bases, in that order; junction bases with no gene match: 6. The CDR3 is 12 residues long. Per germline, CDR1 SGDLS and CDR2 YYNGEE. The CDR3 nucleotides read TGTGCCAGCAGCCTGGGCGGGGGACAGCAGTTCTTC. It translates to CASSLGGGQQFF.

The gene calls are TRBV27 and TRBJ2-1; the match to TRBD1 covers 11 bases. CDR1 is MNHEY and CDR2 is SMNVEV in the germline V gene (reference sequence). The CDR3 consists of 16 residues. The J segment lost 3 bases and the V segment lost 4 bases, leaving 5 bases of the junction unmatched. The chain's CDR3 is CASSSGTGGIYNEQFF. CDR3 in DNA: TGTGCCAGCAGTTCCGGGACAGGGGGTATCTACAATGAGCAGTTCTTC.

The chain uses TRBV27 and TRBJ2-5; D ambiguous. CDR1 is MNHEY and CDR2 is SMNVEV in the germline V gene (reference sequence). The CDR3 contains 14 residues. V was clipped by 2 bases and J by 3 bases, with 10 bases between them. This chain's CDR3 is CASSLGPSKETQYF. CDR3 nucleotide sequence: TGTGCCAGCAGTTTAGGGCCCAGCAAAGAGACCCAGTACTTC.

The CDR3 protein is CASSHPTGLNEKLFF. CDR3 coding DNA: TGTGCCAGCAGCCACCCGACAGGCCTTAATGAAAAACTGTTTTTT. The J gene is TRBJ1-4, the V gene TRBV7-9, with a weak D call TRBD1 (6 bases). Trimming pared 5 bases from V and 4 bases from J, leaving 14 bases between. The CDR3 runs 15 residues. Germline V gene sequence: CDR1 SEHNR, CDR2 FQNEAQ (reference sequence).

This chain uses TRBV27 with TRBJ2-1; D is ambiguous. This CDR3 has 15 residues. Germline V gives CDR1 MNHEY, CDR2 SMNVEV (reference sequence). The V gene lost 5 bases and the J gene lost 4 bases, with 15 bases spanning the gap. Written as DNA, the CDR3 is TGTGCCAGCAGTATCGCTCAGACCCTATACAATGAGCAGTTCTTC. It yields the protein CASSIAQTLYNEQFF.

The genes are TRBV28 and TRBJ1-5; possibly TRBD1 for D (5 bases). The germline CDR1 and CDR2 sequences are MDHEN and SYDVKM. V was cut by 6 bases and J by 2 bases, with 17 bases left in between. The CDR3 contains 16 residues. The CDR3 region is CASSLGAGWGNQPQHF. As DNA, the CDR3 is TGTGCCAGCAGCTTAGGGGCGGGGTGGGGCAATCAGCCCCAGCATTTT.

The V gene is TRBV9, the J gene TRBJ2-1; 8 bases agree with TRBD1. This CDR3 is 18 amino acids long. Germline-derived CDR1 and CDR2 are SGDLS and YYNGEE. V lost 0 bases to trimming and J lost 6 bases; unmatched junction nucleotides: 14. CDR3 loop: CASSVGGGTGHPLNEQFF. CDR3 nucleotide sequence: TGTGCCAGCAGCGTAGGTGGGGGGACAGGTCATCCCCTCAATGAGCAGTTCTTC.